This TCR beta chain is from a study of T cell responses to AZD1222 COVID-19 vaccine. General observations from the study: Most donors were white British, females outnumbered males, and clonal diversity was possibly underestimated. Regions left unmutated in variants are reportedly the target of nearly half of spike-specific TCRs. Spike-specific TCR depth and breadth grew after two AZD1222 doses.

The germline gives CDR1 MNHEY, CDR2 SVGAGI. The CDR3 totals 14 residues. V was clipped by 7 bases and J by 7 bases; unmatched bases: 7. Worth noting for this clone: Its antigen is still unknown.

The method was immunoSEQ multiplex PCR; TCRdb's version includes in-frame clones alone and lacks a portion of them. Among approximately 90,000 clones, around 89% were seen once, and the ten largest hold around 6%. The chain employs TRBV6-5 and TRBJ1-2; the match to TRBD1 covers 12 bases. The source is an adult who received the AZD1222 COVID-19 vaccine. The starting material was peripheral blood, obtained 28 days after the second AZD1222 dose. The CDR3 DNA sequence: TGTGCCAGCACCGGGACAGGGGGCTATTCTGGCTACACCTTC. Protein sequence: CASTGTGGYSGYTF.